Below are 9 T cell receptor beta chains sequenced from a single sample in a study of OX40 agonist ivuxolimab in advanced cancers. TCRdb's copy holds only in-frame clones and misses some; the assay was immunoSEQ multiplex PCR. The sample lists 30,000 to 40,000 clones, roughly nine tenths seen once, with around 41% in the top ten. Sample: CD4+ or CD8+ T cells sorted from blood, taken in a trial of the OX40 agonist ivuxolimab. Receptor source: an adult with an advanced solid tumor such as melanoma, head and neck, liver or kidney cancer.

V gene TRBV15 combines with J gene TRBJ1-5; 7 nucleotides line up with TRBD1. Per the germline V gene, CDR1 is LNHNV and CDR2 is YYDKDF (reference sequence). This CDR3 has 15 residues. With V trimmed by 5 bases and J by 2 bases, 6 bases remained unmatched. The CDR3 DNA reads as TGTGCCACCAGCCCCACAGGGGACGGCAATCAGCCCCAGCATTTT. The encoded protein is CATSPTGDGNQPQHF.

V and J are TRBV5-1 and TRBJ1-2; a weak D match, TRBD1 (6 bases). Between the trimmed V and J ends, which lost 0 bases and 0 bases, there was a span of 15 bases. Germline CDR1 reads SGHRS; CDR2 reads YFSETQ. The CDR3 runs 17 residues. The CDR3 loop is CASSLGRTQGPNYGYTF. The DNA of the CDR3 is TGCGCCAGCAGCTTGGGGCGAACACAGGGACCTAACTATGGCTACACCTTC. The variable domain in full, completed from reference TRBV5-1 and TRBJ1-2, reads KAGVTQTPRYLIKTRGQQVTLSCSPISGHRSVSWYQQTPGQGLQFLFEYFSETQRNKGNFPGRFSGRQFSNSRSEMNVSTLELGDSALYLCASSLGRTQGPNYGYTFGSGTRLTVV.

The rearrangement uses TRBV7-9 and TRBJ1-1, with a possible D match to TRBD1 (5 bases). This CDR3 is 13 amino acids long. The germline V gene has CDR1 SEHNR and CDR2 FQNEAQ (reference sequence). V gave up 4 bases and J gave up 3 bases, with 9 bases separating them. The chain's CDR3 is CASSSGTDTEAFF. CDR3 nucleotide sequence: TGTGCCAGCAGCTCAGGGACCGACACTGAAGCTTTCTTT.

This clone was detected only a few times. The rearrangement joins TRBV7-9 to TRBJ2-5; D not resolved. Germline loops: CDR1 SEHNR, CDR2 FQNEAQ (reference sequence). V was pared by 1 base and J by 5 bases, with 11 bases between. The CDR3 extends over 14 amino acids. The CDR3 reads CASSLVDLWETQYF. Here the CDR3 DNA reads TGTGCCAGCAGCTTAGTTGATCTATGGGAGACCCAGTACTTC.

The J gene is TRBJ2-1, the V gene TRBV11-2; D could derive from TRBD1 or TRBD2 (5 bases each). Germline CDR1 reads SGHAT; CDR2 reads FQNNGV. This CDR3 is built from 18 residues. Trimming removed 5 bases at V and 6 bases at J, with 26 bases between. The CDR3 DNA reads as TGTGCCAGCAGCCTCTCCCCTGGGGGAATTGTCCTAGGCAATGAGCAGTTCTTC. It encodes CASSLSPGGIVLGNEQFF.

The J gene is TRBJ2-5, the V gene TRBV19; D is uncertain. The CDR3 has 13 amino acids. V shed 1 base and J shed 3 bases, with 6 bases lying between them. Germline V gene data show CDR1 as LNHDA and CDR2 as SQIVND (reference sequence). The CDR3 loop is CASSIGGEETQYF. For the CDR3, the DNA is TGTGCCAGTAGTATAGGTGGAGAAGAGACCCAGTACTTC.

V is TRBV18 and J is TRBJ2-4, with D maybe TRBD1 (6 bases). Trimming shortened V by 3 bases and J by 3 bases, and 18 bases separated the two germline ends. Germline CDR1 KGHSH, CDR2 LQKENI. The CDR3 is 17 amino acids. The CDR3 sequence: CASSPVDRTGSKNIQYF. In nucleotides, the CDR3 is TGTGCCAGCTCACCTGTTGACAGAACAGGGAGCAAAAACATTCAGTACTTC.

The gene calls are TRBV5-6 and TRBJ2-3; D possibly corresponds to TRBD2 (5 bases). V was trimmed by 6 bases and J by 2 bases, leaving 19 bases between them. In germline, CDR1 is SGHDT, CDR2 YYEEEE. The CDR3 totals 16 residues. In DNA, the CDR3 is TGTGCCAGCAACCGGATATTAGCGACCCTCACAGATACGCAGTATTTT. Translating it yields CASNRILATLTDTQYF.

The V call is TRBV2, the J call TRBJ2-1; D may be TRBD1 or TRBD2 (6 bases each). Per germline, CDR1 SNHLY and CDR2 FYNNEI. V was cut by 6 bases and J by 6 bases, with 12 bases left in between. This CDR3 region has 13 residues. CDR3: CASRLRGRNEQFF. CDR3 DNA sequence: TGTGCCAGCAGGCTCCGGGGGCGCAATGAGCAGTTCTTC.